The T cell receptor beta chain described here comes from a study of CD8+ T cells in alopecia areata. About the research overall: Each day, treated patients took oral tofacitinib twice, at 5 to 10 mg per dose.

Points on this clone: Its target is not known.

The germline V gene has CDR1 SGHRS and CDR2 YFSETQ. This CDR3 comprises 15 residues. Trimming cost V 5 bases and J 2 bases; bases outside gene matches: 6. Treatment indicated: oral pan-JAK inhibitor, 5-10 mg twice daily. Sampling of alopecia areata patients yielded lesional scalp punch biopsies as well as peripheral blood. General observations from the study: Clonality was higher in lesional than normal scalp, especially in alopecia totalis/universalis.

Isolated RNA was reverse transcribed into cDNA used as the sequencing template. Here immunoSEQ multiplex PCR was the method, and the copy in TCRdb shows in-frame clones only, minus some. The profile covers 180,000 or so clones, with roughly 63% appearing a single time and 16% taken by the ten largest. The chain recombines TRBV5-1 with TRBJ2-5, with TRBD1 identical over 10 bases. This material consisted of CD4+ T cells sorted from blood, taken at approximately week 56, from a patient treated with tofacitinib. This clonotype was obtained from a human donor with alopecia areata. DNA for the CDR3: TGCGCCAGCAGACCGACAGGGGGCGTTCAAGAGACCCAGTACTTC. It translates to CASRPTGGVQETQYF.